This TCR beta chain was recorded in a study of tumor T cells in aggressive B-cell lymphoma. The data were produced by immunoSEQ multiplex PCR, yet TCRdb's version contains in-frame clones alone and is incomplete. The sample records 3,500 to 4,000 clones, more than 80% being singletons. Germline loops: CDR1 SGHTA, CDR2 FQGTGA. This CDR3 contains 13 residues. In regard to this clone: Germline and junction disagree at one end, which may indicate a read error.

The chain uses TRBV7-3 and TRBJ1-1; tentatively, D is TRBD1 (5 bases). This clonotype was obtained from an adult with diffuse large B cell lymphoma. The sample was tumor tissue. CDR3 residues: CASSYGGTTEAFF. The DNA of the CDR3 is TGTGCCAGTAGCTACGGGGGAACGACTGAAGCTTTCTTT.